A selection of T cell receptor beta chains follows, all from one sample in a study of graft-versus-host responses after intestinal transplantation. No antigen is known for these receptors. Produced via immunoSEQ multiplex PCR; TCRdb's table is partial and in-frame only. Among over 85,000 clones listed, approximately 94% were seen once. Sequenced here: unstimulated CD4+ T cells sorted from spleen or lymph node cells, sampled before transplant. All receptors derive from a human donor who was the organ donor for an intestinal transplant. Each CDR3 is given with its conserved first and last residue. The D gene is left open where the match is weak. Clone size is given for some rows only: seen once, a few or many times, or a class if the clone is expanded.

v_gene,j_gene,d_gene,abundance,CDR3aa,CDR3nt
TRBV21-1,TRBJ2-2,.,.,CASSPPRGVGIPGELFF,TGTGCCAGCAGCCCGCCCCGGGGCGTCGGAATCCCCGGGGAGCTGTTTTTT
TRBV7-9,TRBJ1-1,.,.,CASSPQQGNTEAFF,TGTGCCAGCAGCCCGCAACAGGGAAACACTGAAGCTTTCTTT
TRBV6-1,TRBJ2-4,.,.,CASSTVGLKNIQYF,TGTGCCAGCAGCACCGTCGGACTGAAAAACATTCAGTACTTC
TRBV7-9,TRBJ1-3,TRBD1,once,CASSPGVAGGPGNTIYF,TGTGCCAGCAGCCCAGGGGTTGCAGGGGGCCCAGGAAACACCATATATTTT
TRBV19,TRBJ1-2,TRBD1,once,CASSMRRTGDNYGYTF,TGTGCCAGTAGTATGAGAAGGACAGGCGACAACTATGGCTACACCTTC
TRBV30,TRBJ1-1,TRBD1,.,CAWGGAQGEAFF,TGTGCCTGGGGGGGGGCACAGGGGGAAGCTTTCTTT
TRBV7-2,TRBJ2-7,.,.,CASSFPGQLNSYEQYF,TGTGCCAGCAGCTTTCCGGGGCAGTTGAATTCCTACGAGCAGTACTTC
TRBV18,TRBJ1-1,TRBD1,once,CASSPRDSMNTEAFF,TGTGCCAGCTCACCACGGGACAGCATGAACACTGAAGCTTTCTTT
TRBV15,TRBJ2-1,.,.,CATSGARGYNEQFF,TGTGCCACCAGCGGGGCTAGGGGCTACAATGAGCAGTTCTTC
TRBV19,TRBJ1-6,.,.,CASSPRDMPNSPLHF,TGTGCCAGTAGTCCCCGGGACATGCCTAATTCACCCCTCCACTTT
TRBV12-5,TRBJ1-2,.,.,CASGKPGRSGYTF,TGTGCTAGTGGGAAACCAGGGCGTTCTGGCTACACCTTC
TRBV5-4,TRBJ2-1,TRBD2,.,CASSPGLAGYNEQFF,TGTGCCAGCAGCCCGGGACTAGCGGGGTACAATGAGCAGTTCTTC
TRBV4-3,TRBJ1-1,.,.,CASSHGVGGVSTEAFF,TGCGCCAGCAGCCACGGTGTGGGGGGGGTCAGCACTGAAGCTTTCTTT
TRBV2,TRBJ1-6,TRBD1,.,CASRYTGTGNSPLHF,TGTGCCAGCAGGTATACCGGGACAGGGAATTCACCCCTCCACTTT
TRBV7-9,TRBJ1-2,.,.,CASKGPGTDQGGYTF,TGTGCCAGCAAGGGGCCGGGGACCGATCAAGGGGGCTACACCTTC
TRBV29-1,TRBJ1-1,.,.,CSGNRVVNTEAFF,TGCAGCGGGAACAGGGTTGTGAACACTGAAGCTTTCTTT
TRBV2,TRBJ2-7,TRBD1,.,CASSRDRVYEQYF,TGTGCCAGCAGTCGGGACAGGGTCTACGAGCAGTACTTC
TRBV19,TRBJ2-3,.,once,CASSRVRGAKPDTQYF,TGTGCCAGTAGTAGGGTCCGGGGGGCGAAGCCAGATACGCAGTATTTT
TRBV7-8,TRBJ1-3,.,.,CASSYQPASSGNTIYF,TGTGCCAGCAGCTATCAACCCGCAAGCTCTGGAAACACCATATATTTT
TRBV28,TRBJ2-7,TRBD1,.,CASSLSTRDRLDF,TGTGCCAGCAGTTTATCCACCCGGGACAGGCTCGACTTC
TRBV4-2,TRBJ2-5,.,.,CASSQGFTRAGETQYF,TGTGCCAGCAGCCAAGGATTTACACGGGCGGGGGAGACCCAGTACTTC
TRBV23-1,TRBJ2-7,.,.,CASSQSGYEQYF,TGCGCCAGCAGTCAATCAGGCTACGAGCAGTACTTC
TRBV6-5,TRBJ2-7,TRBD2,.,CASSSLGGGTPYEQYF,TGTGCCAGCAGTTCCCTCGGCGGGGGGACGCCCTACGAGCAGTACTTC
TRBV19,TRBJ1-3,.,once,CASSQSPGTSVSGNTIYF,TGTGCCAGCTCTCAGAGTCCCGGGACATCCGTCTCTGGAAACACCATATATTTT
TRBV10-3,TRBJ1-5,.,.,CAISESAGRNQPQHF,TGTGCCATCAGTGAGTCCGCCGGACGCAATCAGCCCCAGCATTTT
TRBV5-6,TRBJ2-5,.,.,CASSLDTETQYF,TGTGCCAGCAGCTTGGATACAGAGACCCAGTACTTC
TRBV19,TRBJ2-2,.,.,CASSIVGVGRANTGELFF,TGTGCCAGTAGTATAGTCGGGGTGGGCAGGGCAAACACCGGGGAGCTGTTTTTT
TRBV6-5,TRBJ2-3,TRBD1,.,CASSLGQGYTDTQYF,TGTGCCAGCAGCCTAGGACAGGGATACACAGATACGCAGTATTTT
TRBV28,TRBJ1-5,TRBD1,.,CATTYGAGTGVNQPQHF,TGTGCCACCACATATGGGGCCGGGACAGGGGTTAATCAGCCCCAGCATTTT
TRBV29-1,TRBJ2-2,.,.,CSAPGQNTGELFF,TGCAGCGCCCCGGGACAGAACACCGGGGAGCTGTTTTTT
TRBV2,TRBJ1-1,.,.,CASSEAGENTEAFF,TGTGCCAGCAGTGAAGCTGGAGAGAACACTGAAGCTTTCTTT
TRBV9,TRBJ2-1,TRBD1,.,CASSEGTGLWQYNEQFF,TGTGCCAGCAGCGAGGGGACAGGGTTATGGCAATACAATGAGCAGTTCTTC